These 16 T cell receptor beta chains came from one sample sequenced in a study of blood T cell repertoires in COVID-19. TCRdb's copy holds only in-frame clones and misses some; the assay was immunoSEQ multiplex PCR. The sample shows some 360,000 clones, around nine tenths of them seen only once. Sequenced input: PBMCs or T cells enriched from blood (not recorded which). All receptors come from a woman aged 25 to 39 who had been exposed to COVID-19.

This clone was observed a few times. V usage is TRBV10-3 and J usage is TRBJ2-6; 8 nucleotides line up with TRBD1. CDR3 length equals 17 residues. J gave up 0 bases and V 6 bases, and 7 bases lay outside the gene matches. Germline-derived CDR1 and CDR2 are ENHRY and SYGVKD. The CDR3 DNA is TGTGCCATCAGCGGACAGGGCCAAACCTCTGGGGCCAACGTCCTGACTTTC. Encoded protein: CAISGQGQTSGANVLTF.

The V call is TRBV14, the J call TRBJ2-3; D is unclear. The germline V gene encodes CDR1 SGHDN and CDR2 FVKESK. Deletions cut 0 bases from V and 4 bases from J, with 8 bases between. This CDR3 region has 14 residues. The CDR3 nucleotides are TGTGCCAGCAGCCAAGAGGTGGCAGCAGATACGCAGTATTTT. This sequence encodes CASSQEVAADTQYF.

The table lists this clone with a few counts. The rearrangement joins TRBV10-2 to TRBJ1-6; D call uncertain. Germline V gene lookup returns CDR1 WSHSY and CDR2 SAAADI. V dropped 0 bases and J dropped 6 bases, with 9 bases sitting between them. The CDR3 is 15 amino acids. CDR3 loop: CASSESQAGNSPLHF. For the CDR3, the DNA is TGCGCCAGCAGTGAGTCGCAGGCGGGTAATTCACCCCTCCACTTT.

The J gene is TRBJ2-7, the V gene TRBV27; 12 positions agree with TRBD2. CDR1 is MNHEY and CDR2 is SMNVEV in the germline V gene (reference sequence). The CDR3 spans 17 residues. Trimming at V came to 5 bases and at J to 4 bases, leaving 12 bases not matched to a gene. CDR3 in DNA: TGTGCCAGCAGTCCAACCCCGGGACTAGCGGGTTTGTACGAGCAGTACTTC. Its protein is CASSPTPGLAGLYEQYF.

The gene calls are TRBV28 and TRBJ1-2, with 9 nucleotides matching TRBD1. The CDR3 runs to 15 residues. Germline V gene sequence: CDR1 MDHEN, CDR2 SYDVKM. The trim removed 5 bases at V and 7 bases at J, leaving 11 bases unmatched. CDR3 sequence: CASSATTGGRVGYTF. In DNA, the CDR3 is TGTGCCAGCAGTGCCACCACAGGGGGCCGGGTTGGCTACACCTTC.

The chain employs TRBV21-1 and TRBJ1-5; the table names TRBD1, a call not compared with the DNA. TRBV21-1 is noted as a pseudogene. CDR3 length: 18 residues. The CDR3 coding sequence is TGTGCCAGCAGCAAAGCGACAGGGGGGCTCTATAGCAATCAGCCCCAGCATTTT. Residues: CASSKATGGLYSNQPQHF.

This clone was counted between two and nine times. This rearrangement joins TRBV2 to TRBJ1-3; D unresolved. Trimming left V 6 bases short and J 1 base short, with 16 bases between. This CDR3 is built from 16 residues. Looked up from germline, CDR1 is SNHLY and CDR2 is FYNNEI. The DNA of the CDR3 is TGTGCCAGCAGGCGGGCAGTTAGGAAGTCTGGAAACACCATATATTTT. This gives the protein CASRRAVRKSGNTIYF. Drawing the rest from reference TRBV2 and TRBJ1-3, the complete variable domain is EPEVTQTPSHQVTQMGQEVILRCVPISNHLYFYWYRQILGQKVEFLVSFYNNEISEKSEIFDDQFSVERPDGSNFTLKIRSTKLEDSAMYFCASRRAVRKSGNTIYFGEGSWLTVV.

The J gene is TRBJ1-1, the V gene TRBV6-5; no reliable D call. This CDR3 is built from 14 residues. The V and J ends lost 6 bases and 2 bases respectively, with 13 bases between them. Germline V gene lookup returns CDR1 MNHEY and CDR2 SVGAGI. CDR3 in DNA: TGTGCCAGCAGCCAGACGGGGTATAACACTGAAGCTTTCTTT. It translates to CASSQTGYNTEAFF.

V gene TRBV7-6 combines with J gene TRBJ1-3; 7 nucleotides match TRBD1. CDR3 size: 14 residues. V was clipped by 3 bases and J by 7 bases; unmatched bases: 6. Germline CDR1 is SGHVS and CDR2 is FNYEAQ. CDR3 sequence (DNA): TGTGCCAGCAGCTTGGGGACAGAAGGGAACACCATATATTTT. Translated, it gives CASSLGTEGNTIYF.

Details on this clone: Other DNA sequences in the same sample also yield this CDR3. This sequence joins TRBV24-1 and TRBJ1-1; D remains unclear. The CDR3 length is 15 residues. Germline V lookup: CDR1 KGHDR, CDR2 SFDVKD. Trimming pared 5 bases from V and 0 bases from J, leaving 12 bases between. The CDR3 here is CATSASGSLNTEAFF. DNA for the CDR3: TGTGCCACCAGTGCCTCCGGGTCTCTGAACACTGAAGCTTTCTTT.

The V gene is TRBV7-6, the J gene TRBJ2-7; no definite D call. The CDR3 spans 14 residues. In germline, CDR1 is SGHVS, CDR2 FNYEAQ. V was trimmed by 2 bases and J by 2 bases, leaving 10 bases between them. DNA of the CDR3: TGTGCCAGCAGCTTATCGAGGAGCACCTACGAGCAGTACTTC. This encodes CASSLSRSTYEQYF.

The chain uses TRBV28 and TRBJ1-2, with TRBD1 identical over 9 bases. This CDR3 contains 14 residues. The germline V gene has CDR1 MDHEN and CDR2 SYDVKM. The V and J ends lost 4 bases and 2 bases, in that order; junction bases with no gene match: 2. CDR3 in amino acids: CASSWGTGNYGYTF. CDR3 nucleotide sequence: TGTGCCAGCAGTTGGGGGACAGGGAACTATGGCTACACCTTC.

J is TRBJ2-1 and V is TRBV11-1; D gene unclear. The CDR3 is 13 amino acids. Trimming removed 0 bases at V and 2 bases at J, with 2 bases between. Germline assignment: CDR1 SGHAT and CDR2 FQDESV (reference sequence). The CDR3 reads CASSLATYNEQFF. As DNA, the CDR3 is TGTGCCAGCAGCTTAGCCACCTACAATGAGCAGTTCTTC.

J is TRBJ2-2 and V is TRBV29-1; 7 nucleotides match TRBD1. The V gene end was trimmed by 7 bases and the J gene end by 1 base; junction bases not matched to a gene: 6. Germline V gene sequence: CDR1 SQVTM, CDR2 ANQGSEA. The CDR3 runs to 14 residues. The DNA of the CDR3 is TGCAGCGGAAAAGGGACAGAGAACACCGGGGAGCTGTTTTTT. Translated, it gives CSGKGTENTGELFF.

Note on this clone: Compared with germline, one end of the junction differs, possibly owing to a read error. The chain combines TRBV11-2 with TRBJ2-7; tentative D call: TRBD2 (5 bases). This CDR3 has 14 residues. CDR1 and CDR2 (germline): SGHAT, FQNNGV. Here the CDR3 reads CASSLELVYYEQYF. The CDR3 DNA reads TGTGCCAGCAGCCTAGAACTAGTATACTACGAGCAGTACTTC.

This chain links TRBV28 with TRBJ2-5; weak D call: TRBD2 (5 bases). Trimming removed 5 bases from V and 5 bases from J, with 18 bases in between. The length of the CDR3 is 15 residues. Germline V lookup: CDR1 MDHEN, CDR2 SYDVKM. CDR3 sequence: CASSAGLGPRETQYF. In DNA form, the CDR3 reads TGTGCCAGCAGTGCCGGACTGGGCCCGAGGGAGACCCAGTACTTC. The variable domain in full, with the rest retrieved from reference TRBV28 and TRBJ2-5, is DVKVTQSSRYLVKRTGEKVFLECVQDMDHENMFWYRQDPGLGLRLIYFSYDVKMKEKGDIPEGYSVSREKKERFSLILESASTNQTSMYLCASSAGLGPRETQYFGPGTRLLVL.